A single sample is the source of the 2 T cell receptor beta chains below, sequenced in a study of vaccination and CD4 T cells after COVID-19. The Oncomine TCR Beta short-read assay generated sequence data from the DNA of cultured CD4+ T cells. One entry per CDR3 protein results from TCRdb running MiXCR on the PCR reads. This sample has 13,000 or so distinct CDR3 sequences, with around two fifths found just once. Which antigens these TCRs recognize remains unknown. The sample's treatment: approximately 9-day PBMC culture with coronavirus spike peptide pools or control peptides (ViraFEST assay). What was sequenced was CD4+ T cells from blood, cultured in vitro. Every receptor here comes from a human donor who had recovered from COVID-19.

This clonotype was seen only a few times. The CDR3, as DNA: TGTGCCAGTAGTATCCCTATGACAGGGCCGAACACTGAAGCTTTCTTT. Its translation: CASSIPMTGPNTEAFF. V and J are TRBV19 and TRBJ1-1; 7 bases line up with TRBD1. The CDR3 runs 16 residues. CDR1 and CDR2 (germline): LNHDA, SQIVND (reference sequence). V dropped 3 bases and J dropped 1; count of bases not matched to a gene: 8.

The chain links TRBV20-1 to TRBJ2-1; 9 bases agree with TRBD2. The CDR3 contains 15 residues. Losses at the gene ends were 3 bases for V and 6 bases for J; bases not matched to a gene: 9. The V gene's germline CDR1 is DFQATT and CDR2 SNEGSKA (reference sequence). CDR3 residues: CSASPAGGGLNEQFF. The DNA of the CDR3 is TGCAGTGCTAGTCCCGCGGGGGGGGGGCTCAATGAGCAGTTCTTC.